This T cell receptor beta chain was sequenced for a study of cytomegalovirus exposure and HLA in healthy donors. Unmatched junction bases numbered 7, after V lost 5 bases and J lost 7 bases. The V gene's germline CDR1 is MNHEY and CDR2 SMNVEV (reference sequence). The CDR3 consists of 14 residues. The PCR contained 60 Vbeta and 13 Jbeta primers. Sequencing was performed with immunoSEQ multiplex PCR; in TCRdb, only in-frame clones are kept and a portion is missing. Of some 160,000 clones listed, nearly 80% are singletons. General study points: Across donors, sequencing depth was assumed by presence/absence analyses to be roughly uniform. V- and J-gene trimming in TCR beta was tied to a missense DCLRE1C variant by an analysis performed later. A later analysis showed TCR association rates differing by HLA locus, peaking at DRB1 and lowest at HLA-C.

As for this clone: Its cognate antigen is unknown.

The sequence derives from a woman in her thirties or forties in good health and CMV-seronegative. Sequenced material: PBMCs. The chain joins TRBV27 to TRBJ1-5; 8 positions match TRBD1. For the CDR3, the DNA is TGTGCCAGCAGTCAGCAGGGGGCGCGACAGCCCCAGCATTTT. Amino acids: CASSQQGARQPQHF.